This TCR beta chain was identified during a study of shared clonotypes between healthy human individuals. Study details: Per-donor plates numbered three CD4 naive, three CD4 memory, two CD8 naive and one CD8 memory. Overall study results and limits: Naive subsets usually exceeded memory subsets in estimated richness. Across a few donors, naive CD4 shared 5% to 6%, naive CD8 around 3.5%, memory CD4 2% to 2.5%, memory CD8 about 0.4%. Represented diversity (both genetic and exposure-history) was limited by the small number of donors.

Germline CDR1 SNHLY, CDR2 FYNNEI. The CDR3 contains 12 residues. Deletions cut 8 bases from V and 2 bases from J, with 10 bases between. The naive CD8 subset, CD45RO-negative cells positively selected for CCR7, excluded terminally differentiated effector memory CD45RA+ cells. Comment on this clone: Its antigen is currently unknown.

The protocol was immunoSEQ multiplex PCR, while the TCRdb copy is restricted to in-frame clones and leaves out a portion. Of around 2,000,000 clones listed, just under 95% were seen once; the top ten hold roughly 1.1%. The V and J genes are TRBV2 and TRBJ2-7, with TRBD2 as a possible D gene (5 bases). The TCR was taken from a man aged 18 to 29 in good health. Sample: naive CD8+ T cells sorted from blood. The CDR3 is CASGKRTYEQYF. The CDR3 bases are TGTGCCAGCGGTAAGCGGACCTACGAGCAGTACTTC.